This T cell receptor beta chain stems from a study of T cells in pancreatic ductal adenocarcinoma. Overall study findings and caveats: Tumor and blood clonality did not differ significantly, about 0.1 versus 0.07. The resected cohort was biased toward the minority with early-stage disease. Tumor samples had fewer productive templates and approximately 8-fold fewer unique clonotypes than blood. Comparisons of tumor and blood clonality may show falsely lower tumor diversity.

No neoadjuvant therapy was given to the selected pancreatic ductal adenocarcinoma patients before their surgery. The method was immunoSEQ multiplex PCR; TCRdb's version includes in-frame clones alone and lacks a portion of them. The sample carries about 16,000 clones, approximately 90% recorded once. Turning to this clone: The antigen remains undetermined.

This clonotype originated in a human donor with pancreatic ductal adenocarcinoma. The sequencing sample was made of PBMCs.

The CDR3: CASSDSPGTSGNTDTQYF. The CDR3 DNA is TGTGCCAGCAGCGATTCGCCCGGGACTAGCGGTAACACAGATACGCAGTATTTT. This sequence joins TRBV9 and TRBJ2-3, with 11 bases identical to TRBD2. This CDR3 has 18 amino acids. The junction had 11 bases not matched to a gene; V was cut back by 3 bases and J by 2 bases. Germline V lookup: CDR1 SGDLS, CDR2 YYNGEE.